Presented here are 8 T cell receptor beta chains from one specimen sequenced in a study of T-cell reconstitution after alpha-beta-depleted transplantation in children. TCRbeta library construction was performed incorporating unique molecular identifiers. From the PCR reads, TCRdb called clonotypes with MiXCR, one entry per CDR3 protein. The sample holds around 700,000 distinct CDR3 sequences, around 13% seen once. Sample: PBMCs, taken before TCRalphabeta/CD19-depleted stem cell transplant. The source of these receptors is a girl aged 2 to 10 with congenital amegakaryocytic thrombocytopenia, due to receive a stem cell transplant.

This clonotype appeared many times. This chain's CDR3 is CASSDQDRGKISPLHF. CDR3 sequence (DNA): TGTGCCAGCAGCGACCAGGACAGGGGGAAAATTTCACCCCTCCACTTT. This chain connects TRBV6-1 to TRBJ1-6; 10 nucleotides align to TRBD1. CDR1 and CDR2 (germline): MNHNS, SASEGT. The CDR3 covers 16 residues. V lost 6 bases to trimming and J lost 9 bases; unmatched junction nucleotides: 11.

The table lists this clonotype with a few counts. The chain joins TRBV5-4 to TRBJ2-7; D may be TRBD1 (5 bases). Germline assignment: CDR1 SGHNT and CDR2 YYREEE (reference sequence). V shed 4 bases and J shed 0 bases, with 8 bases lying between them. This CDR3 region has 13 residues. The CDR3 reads CASSADSSYEQYF. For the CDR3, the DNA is TGTGCCAGCAGCGCCGACAGCTCCTACGAGCAGTACTTC.

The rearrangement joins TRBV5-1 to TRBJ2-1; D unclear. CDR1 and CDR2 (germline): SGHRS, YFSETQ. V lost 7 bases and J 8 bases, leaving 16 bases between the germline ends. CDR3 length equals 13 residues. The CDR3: CASSPNELDEQFF. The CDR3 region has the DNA TGCGCCAGCTCCCCTAATGAGCTAGATGAGCAGTTCTTC.

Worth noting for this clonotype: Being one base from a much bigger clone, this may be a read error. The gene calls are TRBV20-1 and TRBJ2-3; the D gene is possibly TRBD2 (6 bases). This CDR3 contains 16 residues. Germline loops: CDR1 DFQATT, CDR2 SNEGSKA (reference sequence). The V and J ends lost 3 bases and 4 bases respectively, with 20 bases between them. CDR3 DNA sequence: TGCAGTGCTAGCGGAGCGGGCGGTCGCAACTCAGATACGCAGTATTTT. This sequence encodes CSASGAGGRNSDTQYF.

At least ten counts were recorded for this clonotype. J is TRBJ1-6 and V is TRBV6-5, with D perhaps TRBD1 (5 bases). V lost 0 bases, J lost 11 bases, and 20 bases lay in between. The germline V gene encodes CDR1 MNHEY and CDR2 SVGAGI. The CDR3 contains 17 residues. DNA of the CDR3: TGTGCCAGCAGTTACTCAAGGGGCCTCAGGGCGCCGACACCCCTCCACTTT. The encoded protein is CASSYSRGLRAPTPLHF.

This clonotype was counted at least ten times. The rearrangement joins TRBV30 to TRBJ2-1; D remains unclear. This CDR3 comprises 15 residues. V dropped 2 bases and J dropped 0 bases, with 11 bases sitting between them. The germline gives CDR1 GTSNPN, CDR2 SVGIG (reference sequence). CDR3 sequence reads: CAWSSGASSYNEQFF. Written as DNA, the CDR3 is TGTGCCTGGAGTAGTGGCGCGAGCTCCTACAATGAGCAGTTCTTC.

CDR3 in DNA: TGTGCCAGCTCACCGGCGGGCAGTAACACTGAAGCTTTCTTT. It codes for CASSPAGSNTEAFF. This rearrangement joins TRBV18 to TRBJ1-1; D is uncertain. The V and J ends lost 3 bases and 2 bases respectively, with 10 bases between them. This CDR3 is built from 14 residues. Per the germline V gene, CDR1 is KGHSH and CDR2 is LQKENI.

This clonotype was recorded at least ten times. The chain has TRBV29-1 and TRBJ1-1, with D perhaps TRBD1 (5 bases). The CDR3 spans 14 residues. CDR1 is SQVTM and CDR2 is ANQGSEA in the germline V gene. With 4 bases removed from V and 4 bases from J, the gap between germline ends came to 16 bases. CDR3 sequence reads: CSVVVAGKFTEAFF. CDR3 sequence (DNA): TGCAGCGTTGTTGTGGCAGGGAAGTTCACTGAAGCTTTCTTT.